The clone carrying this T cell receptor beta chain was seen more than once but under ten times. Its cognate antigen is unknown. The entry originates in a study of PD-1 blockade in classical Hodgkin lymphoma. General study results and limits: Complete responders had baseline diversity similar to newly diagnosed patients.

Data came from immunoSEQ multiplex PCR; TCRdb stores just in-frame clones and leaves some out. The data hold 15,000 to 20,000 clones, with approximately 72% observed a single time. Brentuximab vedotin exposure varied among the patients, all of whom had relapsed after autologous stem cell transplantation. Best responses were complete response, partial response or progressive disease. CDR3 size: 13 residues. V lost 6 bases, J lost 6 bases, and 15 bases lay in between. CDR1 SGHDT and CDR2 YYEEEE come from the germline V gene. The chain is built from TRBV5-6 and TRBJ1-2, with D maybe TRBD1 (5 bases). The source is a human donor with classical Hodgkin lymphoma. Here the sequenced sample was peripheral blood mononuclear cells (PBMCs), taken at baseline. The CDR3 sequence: CASTPPRGDGYTF. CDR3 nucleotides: TGTGCCAGCACCCCCCCCCGGGGCGATGGCTACACCTTC.